The 26 T cell receptor beta chains given below trace back to one sample, sequenced in a study of shared clonotypes between healthy human individuals (TCRdb year 2020). To prepare the library, the immunoSEQ multiplex PCR assay was applied. Sourced from immuneACCESS, this table was stored by TCRdb with only in-frame sequences that have V and J called. A share of the clones is absent; for the studies checked, an unresolved V gene accounts for under half, and the remainder has no known explanation. Recorded for this sample are about 2.4 million clones; 90% to 95% of them occurred a single time. Over 0.12% of the sample is held by the ten biggest clonotypes. The source material was naive CD4+ T cells sorted from blood. The cell subset or site label on this specimen signifies: CD45RA+ positively selected. Receptors originate from a man younger than 30 in good health.

The gene calls are TRBV5-1 and TRBJ2-3; D may match TRBD1 or TRBD2 (5 bases each). CDR3 size: 15 residues. Germline V lookup: CDR1 SGHRS, CDR2 YFSETQ. Trimming pared 3 bases from V and 0 bases from J, leaving 11 bases between. The CDR3 here is CASSWGRDSTDTQYF. In DNA, the CDR3 is TGCGCCAGCAGCTGGGGCCGGGACAGCACAGATACGCAGTATTTT.

This clone has just a few counts. The CDR3 DNA follows: TGTGCCAGCAGACCGACAGTTTCTGGAAACACCATATATTTT. It specifies CASRPTVSGNTIYF. The chain combines TRBV14 with TRBJ1-3; a possible D gene is TRBD1 (5 bases). This CDR3 is built from 14 residues. V lost 6 bases and J lost 1, with 10 bases in between. Germline V lookup: CDR1 SGHDN, CDR2 FVKESK.

This rearrangement joins TRBV7-2 to TRBJ2-1, with 12 bases matching TRBD2. CDR3 size: 14 residues. Germline assignment: CDR1 SGHTA and CDR2 FQGNSA. Trimming took 7 bases from V and 8 from J; bases not matched to a gene: 6. Here the CDR3 DNA reads TGTGCCAGCAACCCTAGCGGGAGGGCGTATGAGCAGTTCTTC. Protein sequence: CASNPSGRAYEQFF.

The chain has TRBV6-1 and TRBJ2-7; D is undetermined. In germline, CDR1 is MNHNS, CDR2 SASEGT. The CDR3 spans 15 residues. Trimming left V 0 bases short and J 1 base short, with 10 bases between. CDR3 sequence reads: CASSEAPSLSYEQYF. CDR3 DNA: TGTGCCAGCAGTGAAGCCCCTAGTCTTTCCTACGAGCAGTACTTC.

With regard to this clone: This sample also contains other DNA sequences that code for the same CDR3. This rearrangement joins TRBV5-1 to TRBJ2-2; weak D call: TRBD2 (5 bases). This CDR3 contains 13 residues. V lost 3 bases and J 4 bases, leaving 7 bases between the germline ends. Per the germline V gene, CDR1 is SGHRS and CDR2 is YFSETQ. The CDR3 spells CASSSGSTGELFF. The CDR3 region has the DNA TGCGCCAGCAGCTCGGGATCCACCGGGGAGCTGTTTTTT.

This chain joins TRBV30 and TRBJ2-3, with 10 nucleotides matching TRBD2. The CDR3 runs to 16 residues. The germline V gene has CDR1 GTSNPN and CDR2 SVGIG (reference sequence). V lost 2 bases, J lost 5 bases, and 10 bases stayed unmatched. The CDR3 bases are TGTGCCTGGAGTCCCCAGCGGGAGGGCCGGGGAGATACGCAGTATTTT. Its protein product is CAWSPQREGRGDTQYF.

The genes are TRBV11-3 and TRBJ2-7; unclear D gene. The CDR3 spans 13 residues. Trimming stripped 0 bases from V and 7 bases from J, with 10 bases between. CDR1 SGHNT and CDR2 YENEEA come from the germline V gene. CDR3 protein: CASSLEVDREQYF. As DNA, the CDR3 is TGTGCCAGCAGCTTAGAGGTGGACCGTGAGCAGTACTTC.

This rearrangement joins TRBV18 to TRBJ2-6; 10 nucleotides match TRBD1. The CDR3 runs 17 residues. The junction had 5 bases not matched to a gene; V was cut back by 3 bases and J by 3 bases. Per the germline V gene, CDR1 is KGHSH and CDR2 is LQKENI. CDR3 in amino acids: CASSPLGTGVGANVLTF. The CDR3 coding sequence is TGTGCCAGCTCACCTCTTGGGACAGGGGTTGGGGCCAACGTCCTGACTTTC.

This sequence joins TRBV5-1 and TRBJ1-6; 9 nucleotides line up with TRBD1. The CDR3 covers 16 residues. Germline assignment: CDR1 SGHRS and CDR2 YFSETQ. V was clipped by 0 bases and J by 9 bases; unmatched bases: 7. The CDR3 nucleotides read TGCGCCAGCAGCTTGGAGGGCGGACAGGGGTTTTCACCCCTCCACTTT. It specifies CASSLEGGQGFSPLHF.

The V call is TRBV19, the J call TRBJ1-5; D is possibly TRBD1 (6 bases). Trimming cost V 1 base and J 4 bases, with 11 bases left between them. The CDR3 runs 15 residues. Germline V gives CDR1 LNHDA, CDR2 SQIVND (reference sequence). The CDR3 region has the DNA TGTGCCAGTAGTATAGGGCAGGGGAAGAATCAGCCCCAGCATTTT. Protein: CASSIGQGKNQPQHF. The full variable domain, its missing parts supplied by reference TRBV19 and TRBJ1-5, is DGGITQSPKYLFRKEGQNVTLSCEQNLNHDAMYWYRQDPGQGLRLIYYSQIVNDFQKGDIAEGYSVSREKKESFPLTVTSAQKNPTAFYLCASSIGQGKNQPQHFGDGTRLSIL.

The V call is TRBV28, the J call TRBJ2-5, with 11 bases matching TRBD2. V was pared by 5 bases and J by 5 bases, with 4 bases of the junction left unmatched. The length of the CDR3 is 14 residues. Germline V gene data show CDR1 as MDHEN and CDR2 as SYDVKM. The CDR3 DNA reads TGTGCCAGCAGTCTGACTAGCGGGGCGGAGACCCAGTACTTC. Translation: CASSLTSGAETQYF. Complete variable domain (other parts from reference TRBV28 and TRBJ2-5): DVKVTQSSRYLVKRTGEKVFLECVQDMDHENMFWYRQDPGLGLRLIYFSYDVKMKEKGDIPEGYSVSREKKERFSLILESASTNQTSMYLCASSLTSGAETQYFGPGTRLLVL.

The V gene is TRBV27, the J gene TRBJ1-1, with TRBD1 matching 7 bases. The J segment lost 0 bases and the V segment lost 3 bases, leaving 10 bases of the junction unmatched. The CDR3 loop spans 17 amino acids. CDR1 MNHEY and CDR2 SMNVEV come from the germline V gene (reference sequence). The CDR3 sequence is CASSLMAGQALNTEAFF. The CDR3 region has the DNA TGTGCCAGCAGTTTGATGGCCGGACAGGCCCTGAACACTGAAGCTTTCTTT.

V is TRBV18 and J is TRBJ1-5, with TRBD1 as a possible D gene (6 bases). Trimming shortened V by 3 bases and J by 1 base, and 10 bases separated the two germline ends. The CDR3 totals 15 residues. Germline V gene data show CDR1 as KGHSH and CDR2 as LQKENI. The DNA for the CDR3 is TGTGCCAGCTCACCCTTCGACAGGAGCAATCAGCCCCAGCATTTT. Residues: CASSPFDRSNQPQHF.

CDR3 nucleotide sequence: TGTGCCAGCAGCTTAGGGACTAGCGGGGGTTTTGAGACCCAGTACTTC. This sequence encodes CASSLGTSGGFETQYF. The chain links TRBV7-9 to TRBJ2-5, with TRBD2 matching over 13 bases. The CDR3 extends over 16 amino acids. Per the germline V gene, CDR1 is SEHNR and CDR2 is FQNEAQ (reference sequence). Germline trimming cut 1 base from V and 5 bases from J; bases unmatched to any gene: 4. The full variable domain, in which reference TRBV7-9 and TRBJ2-5 provide the parts outside the CDR3, is DTGVSQNPRHKITKRGQNVTFRCDPISEHNRLYWYRQTLGQGPEFLTYFQNEAQLEKSRLLSDRFSAERPKGSFSTLEIQRTEQGDSAMYLCASSLGTSGGFETQYFGPGTRLLVL.

V is TRBV18 and J is TRBJ1-1; 11 bases map to TRBD1. Trimming at V came to 3 bases and at J to 7 bases, leaving 4 bases not matched to a gene. Germline-derived CDR1 and CDR2 are KGHSH and LQKENI. The CDR3 sequence is 14 residues long. DNA for the CDR3: TGTGCCAGCTCACCCGGGACAGGGGGTGGTGAAGCTTTCTTT. This sequence encodes CASSPGTGGGEAFF.

This sequence joins TRBV10-3 and TRBJ1-1, with no clear D. Germline CDR1 and CDR2: ENHRY and SYGVKD. V dropped 6 bases and J dropped 1 base, with 9 bases sitting between them. The CDR3 extends over 13 amino acids. The CDR3 spells CAIRLGANTEAFF. The CDR3 coding sequence is TGTGCCATCAGATTGGGAGCGAACACTGAAGCTTTCTTT.

The CDR3 sequence is CASSTTGSTDTQYF. The CDR3 DNA follows: TGTGCCAGCTCGACGACAGGGAGCACAGATACGCAGTATTTT. V usage is TRBV18 and J usage is TRBJ2-3; 7 nucleotides align to TRBD1. The CDR3 totals 14 residues. Per the germline V gene, CDR1 is KGHSH and CDR2 is LQKENI. V lost 6 bases, J lost 0 bases, and 3 bases stayed unmatched.

CDR3 in amino acids: CAWNGALGTDTQYF. The CDR3 DNA reads as TGTGCCTGGAACGGGGCTTTGGGCACAGATACGCAGTATTTT. The chain couples TRBV30 to TRBJ2-3; D possibly matches TRBD1 or TRBD2 (5 bases each). Trimming stripped 4 bases from V and 1 base from J, with 12 bases between. Germline V CDR1 and CDR2: GTSNPN, SVGIG (reference sequence). The CDR3 is 14 residues long.

This chain uses TRBV7-2 with TRBJ2-2; TRBD1 matches at 8 bases. Germline CDR1 and CDR2: SGHTA and FQGNSA. The CDR3 is 15 residues long. The trim removed 4 bases at V and 4 bases at J, leaving 5 bases unmatched. The CDR3 loop reads CASSSGTGFTGELFF. CDR3 bases: TGTGCCAGCAGCTCGGGGACAGGTTTCACCGGGGAGCTGTTTTTT. Together with reference TRBV7-2 and TRBJ2-2, the CDR3 gives the full variable domain: GAGVSQSPSNKVTEKGKDVELRCDPISGHTALYWYRQSLGQGLEFLIYFQGNSAPDKSGLPSDRFSAERTGGSVSTLTIQRTQQEDSAVYLCASSSGTGFTGELFFGEGSRLTVL.

The V gene is TRBV10-3, the J gene TRBJ1-6, with TRBD1 as a possible D gene (5 bases). Trimming stripped 6 bases from V and 6 bases from J, with 12 bases between. The length of the CDR3 is 14 residues. CDR1 and CDR2 from the germline V gene are ENHRY and SYGVKD. The DNA for the CDR3 is TGTGCCATCAGGCCGGGGGATGCTAATTCACCCCTCCACTTT. It is translated as CAIRPGDANSPLHF.

For the CDR3, the DNA is TGTGCCAGCAGTGGCCGGGGACACCCGGGAACTGAAGCTTTCTTT. It encodes CASSGRGHPGTEAFF. This chain links TRBV2 with TRBJ1-1; TRBD1 is a possible D gene (6 bases). V dropped 4 bases and J dropped 5 bases, with 17 bases sitting between them. This CDR3 region has 15 residues. Germline assignment: CDR1 SNHLY and CDR2 FYNNEI.

The genes are TRBV5-4 and TRBJ1-1; no clear D. V was shortened by 6 bases and J by 0 bases, with 15 bases between the two germline ends. Germline V gene lookup returns CDR1 SGHNT and CDR2 YYREEE (reference sequence). The CDR3 extends over 15 amino acids. The chain's CDR3 is CASTLEPYVNTEAFF. The CDR3 DNA reads TGTGCCAGCACCCTGGAGCCGTACGTGAACACTGAAGCTTTCTTT.

Of note for this clone: This same CDR3 is encoded by further DNA sequences in the sample. V usage is TRBV9 and J usage is TRBJ1-5, with D possibly TRBD1 on 5 matching bases. Germline V lookup: CDR1 SGDLS, CDR2 YYNGEE. This CDR3 comprises 14 residues. Trimming shortened V by 2 bases and J by 6 bases, and 12 bases separated the two germline ends. The CDR3 DNA follows: TGTGCCAGCAGCGTTGGGCAGGGTGGTCAGCCCCAGCATTTT. It yields the protein CASSVGQGGQPQHF. Full variable domain (rest looked up from reference TRBV9 and TRBJ1-5): DSGVTQTPKHLITATGQRVTLRCSPRSGDLSVYWYQQSLDQGLQFLIQYYNGEERAKGNILERFSAQQFPDLHSELNLSSLELGDSALYFCASSVGQGGQPQHFGDGTRLSIL.

This chain links TRBV2 with TRBJ1-5; D is unclear. Trimming removed 6 bases at V and 0 bases at J, with 6 bases between. Per the germline V gene, CDR1 is SNHLY and CDR2 is FYNNEI. This CDR3 contains 13 residues. The CDR3 reads CASRRISNQPQHF. In nucleotides, the CDR3 is TGTGCCAGCAGAAGGATTAGCAATCAGCCCCAGCATTTT.

This sequence joins TRBV2 and TRBJ2-3; TRBD1 is a possible D gene (8 bases). This CDR3 comprises 14 residues. Trimming removed 6 bases at V and 6 bases at J, with 16 bases between. Germline CDR1 and CDR2: SNHLY and FYNNEI. The CDR3 DNA sequence: TGTGCCAGCAGGATACAGGGGGGGTGGGATACGCAGTATTTT. Encoded protein: CASRIQGGWDTQYF.

V and J are TRBV10-3 and TRBJ2-7; D unclear. The CDR3 has 14 amino acids. Trimming shortened V by 3 bases and J by 3 bases, and 12 bases separated the two germline ends. Germline lookup yields CDR1 ENHRY and CDR2 SYGVKD. As DNA, the CDR3 is TGTGCCATCAGTGATGGGCGGTCGGACTACGAGCAGTACTTC. Translating it yields CAISDGRSDYEQYF.